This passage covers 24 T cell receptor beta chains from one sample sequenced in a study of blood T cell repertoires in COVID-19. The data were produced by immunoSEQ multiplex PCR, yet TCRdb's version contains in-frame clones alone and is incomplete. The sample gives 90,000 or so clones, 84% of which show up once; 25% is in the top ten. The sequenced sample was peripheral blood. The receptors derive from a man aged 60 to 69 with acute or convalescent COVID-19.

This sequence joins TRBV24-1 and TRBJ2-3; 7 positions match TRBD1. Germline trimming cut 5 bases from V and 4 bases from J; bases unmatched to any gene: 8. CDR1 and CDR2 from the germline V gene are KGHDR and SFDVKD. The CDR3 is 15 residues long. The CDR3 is CATSGPGQSPDTQYF. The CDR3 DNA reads TGTGCCACCAGTGGTCCGGGACAGTCACCAGATACGCAGTATTTT.

This CDR3 reads CASSFGQALHF. The CDR3 coding sequence is TGTGCCAGCAGCTTCGGACAGGCCCTCCACTTT. This rearrangement joins TRBV11-2 to TRBJ1-6; 7 bases align to TRBD1. This CDR3 region has 11 residues. J was trimmed by 14 bases and V by 3 bases; bases with no gene match: 1. Germline-derived CDR1 and CDR2 are SGHAT and FQNNGV.

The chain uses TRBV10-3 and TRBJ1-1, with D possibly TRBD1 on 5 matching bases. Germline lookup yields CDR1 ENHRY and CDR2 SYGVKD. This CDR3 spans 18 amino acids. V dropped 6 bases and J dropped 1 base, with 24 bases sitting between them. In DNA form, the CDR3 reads TGTGCCATCAGCGCTCAACCTTTACAGGCGGAGAGGAACACTGAAGCTTTCTTT. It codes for CAISAQPLQAERNTEAFF.

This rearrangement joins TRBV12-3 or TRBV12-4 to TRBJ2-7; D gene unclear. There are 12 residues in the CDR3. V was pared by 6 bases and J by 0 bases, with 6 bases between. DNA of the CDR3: TGTGCCAGCAGCCCATCCTCCTACGAGCAGTACTTC. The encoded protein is CASSPSSYEQYF.

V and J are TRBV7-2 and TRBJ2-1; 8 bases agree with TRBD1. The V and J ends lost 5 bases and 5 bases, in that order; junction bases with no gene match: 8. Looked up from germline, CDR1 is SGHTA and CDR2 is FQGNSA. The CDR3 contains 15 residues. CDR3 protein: CASSVTGTGNNEQFF. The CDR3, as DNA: TGTGCCAGCAGCGTCACCGGGACAGGCAACAATGAGCAGTTCTTC.

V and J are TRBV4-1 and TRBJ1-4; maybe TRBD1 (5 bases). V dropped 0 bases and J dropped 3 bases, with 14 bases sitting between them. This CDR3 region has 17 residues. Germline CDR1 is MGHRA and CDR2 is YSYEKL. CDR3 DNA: TGCGCCAGCAGCCAAGATCTGCGGCAGGGCCCTAATGAAAAACTGTTTTTT. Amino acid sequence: CASSQDLRQGPNEKLFF.

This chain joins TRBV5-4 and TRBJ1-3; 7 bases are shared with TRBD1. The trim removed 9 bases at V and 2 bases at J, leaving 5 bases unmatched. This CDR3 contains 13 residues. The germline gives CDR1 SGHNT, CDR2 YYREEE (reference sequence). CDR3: CATATGTGNTIYF. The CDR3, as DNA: TGTGCCACCGCGACAGGGACTGGAAACACCATATATTTT.

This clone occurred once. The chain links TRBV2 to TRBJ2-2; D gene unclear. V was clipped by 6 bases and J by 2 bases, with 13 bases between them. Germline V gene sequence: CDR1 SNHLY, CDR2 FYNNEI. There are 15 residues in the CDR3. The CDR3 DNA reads TGTGCCAGCAGCCCGTACCTTACTAACACCGGGGAGCTGTTTTTT. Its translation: CASSPYLTNTGELFF. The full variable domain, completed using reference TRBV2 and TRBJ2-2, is EPEVTQTPSHQVTQMGQEVILRCVPISNHLYFYWYRQILGQKVEFLVSFYNNEISEKSEIFDDQFSVERPDGSNFTLKIRSTKLEDSAMYFCASSPYLTNTGELFFGEGSRLTVL.

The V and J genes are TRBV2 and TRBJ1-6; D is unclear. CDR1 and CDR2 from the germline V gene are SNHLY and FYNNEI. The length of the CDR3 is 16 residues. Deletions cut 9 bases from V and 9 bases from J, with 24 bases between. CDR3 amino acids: CASPPSPRGNRSPLHF. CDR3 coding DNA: TGTGCCAGTCCCCCTAGTCCTCGGGGTAACCGTTCACCCCTCCACTTT.

CDR3 in amino acids: CASSARLAGAKETQYF. The CDR3 DNA reads TGTGCCAGCAGCGCGAGACTAGCGGGGGCCAAAGAGACCCAGTACTTC. The gene calls are TRBV9 and TRBJ2-5, with TRBD2 matching 12 bases. V was clipped by 3 bases and J by 3 bases; unmatched bases: 6. CDR1 and CDR2 from the germline V gene are SGDLS and YYNGEE. This CDR3 contains 16 residues.

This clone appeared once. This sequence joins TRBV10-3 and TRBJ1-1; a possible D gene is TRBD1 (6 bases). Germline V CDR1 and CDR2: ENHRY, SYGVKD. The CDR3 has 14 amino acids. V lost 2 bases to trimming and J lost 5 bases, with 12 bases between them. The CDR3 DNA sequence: TGTGCCATCAGTGAGCCAAACAGGGAAACTGAAGCTTTCTTT. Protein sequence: CAISEPNRETEAFF.

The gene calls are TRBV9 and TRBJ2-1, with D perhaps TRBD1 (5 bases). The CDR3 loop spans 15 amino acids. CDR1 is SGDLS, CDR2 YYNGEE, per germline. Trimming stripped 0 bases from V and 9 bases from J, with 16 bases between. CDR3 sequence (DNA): TGTGCCAGCAGCGTAGTTGGGCAGGGTATGGGTGAGCAGTTCTTC. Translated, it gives CASSVVGQGMGEQFF.

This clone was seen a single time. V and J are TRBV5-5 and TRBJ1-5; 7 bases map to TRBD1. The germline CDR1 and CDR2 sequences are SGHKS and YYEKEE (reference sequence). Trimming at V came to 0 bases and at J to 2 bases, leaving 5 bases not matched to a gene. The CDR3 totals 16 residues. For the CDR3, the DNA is TGTGCCAGCAGCTTGGGACAGGGCATGGGCAATCAGCCCCAGCATTTT. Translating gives CASSLGQGMGNQPQHF.

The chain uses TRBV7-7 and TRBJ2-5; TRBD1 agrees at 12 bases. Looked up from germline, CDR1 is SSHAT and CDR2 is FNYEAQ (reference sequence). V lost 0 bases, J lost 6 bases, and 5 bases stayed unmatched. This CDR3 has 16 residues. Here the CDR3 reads CASSLAGQGALQTQYF. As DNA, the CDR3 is TGTGCCAGCAGCTTAGCGGGACAGGGGGCTTTACAGACCCAGTACTTC.

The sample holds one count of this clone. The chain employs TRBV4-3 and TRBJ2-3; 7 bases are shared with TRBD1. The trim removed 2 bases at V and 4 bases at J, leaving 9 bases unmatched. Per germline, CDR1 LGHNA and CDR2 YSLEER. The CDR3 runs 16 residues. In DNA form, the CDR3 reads TGCGCCAGCAGCCAACCCGAAAGGACAGGCTCAGATACGCAGTATTTT. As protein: CASSQPERTGSDTQYF.

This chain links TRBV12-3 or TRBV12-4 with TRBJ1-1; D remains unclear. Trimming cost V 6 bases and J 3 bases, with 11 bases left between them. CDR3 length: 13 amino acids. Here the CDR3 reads CASSRRGDTEAFF. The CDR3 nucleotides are TGTGCCAGCAGCCGCCGCGGGGACACTGAAGCTTTCTTT.

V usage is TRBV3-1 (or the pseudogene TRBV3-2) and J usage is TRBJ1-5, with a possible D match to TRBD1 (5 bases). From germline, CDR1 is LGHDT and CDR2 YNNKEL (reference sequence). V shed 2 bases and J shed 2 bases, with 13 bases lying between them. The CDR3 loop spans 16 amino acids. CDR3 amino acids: CASSQPRGGCNQPQHF. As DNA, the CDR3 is TGTGCCAGCAGCCAACCGCGGGGGGGATGCAATCAGCCCCAGCATTTT.

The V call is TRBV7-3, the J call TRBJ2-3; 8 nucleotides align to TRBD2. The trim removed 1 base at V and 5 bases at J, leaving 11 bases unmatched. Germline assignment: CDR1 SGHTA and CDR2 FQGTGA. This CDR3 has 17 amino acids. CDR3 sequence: CASSLRGPGGPGDTQYF. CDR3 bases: TGTGCCAGCAGCTTAAGAGGTCCGGGGGGGCCTGGAGATACGCAGTATTTT.

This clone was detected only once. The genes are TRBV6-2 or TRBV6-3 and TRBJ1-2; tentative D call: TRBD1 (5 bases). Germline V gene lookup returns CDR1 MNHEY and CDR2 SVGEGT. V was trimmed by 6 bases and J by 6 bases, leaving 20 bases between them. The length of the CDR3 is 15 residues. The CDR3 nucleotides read TGTGCCAGCAGCTCCTCTGCCCGCGGGGGAAATGGCTACACCTTC. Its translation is CASSSSARGGNGYTF.

In nucleotides, the CDR3 is TGTGCCAGCAGTGACCTCCCGATACCGGGACAGGGGAAGAACGAGCAGTACTTC. Protein product: CASSDLPIPGQGKNEQYF. This chain uses TRBV6-1 with TRBJ2-7; 10 bases fit TRBD1. The CDR3 is 18 residues long. Germline V lookup: CDR1 MNHNS, CDR2 SASEGT. J was trimmed by 5 bases and V by 3 bases; bases with no gene match: 16.

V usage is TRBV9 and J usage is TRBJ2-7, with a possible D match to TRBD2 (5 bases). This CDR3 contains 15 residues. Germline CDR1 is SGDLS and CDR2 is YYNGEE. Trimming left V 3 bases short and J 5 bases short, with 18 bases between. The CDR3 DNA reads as TGTGCCAGCAGCGCCAGTCGGGGTTTGCACGACGAGCAGTACTTC. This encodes CASSASRGLHDEQYF.

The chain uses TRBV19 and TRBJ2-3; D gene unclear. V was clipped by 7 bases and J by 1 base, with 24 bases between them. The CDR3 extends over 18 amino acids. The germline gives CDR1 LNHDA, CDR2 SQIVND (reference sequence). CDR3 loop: CASTENRVRLVGTDTQYF. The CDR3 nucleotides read TGTGCCAGTACCGAGAATCGGGTTCGTCTAGTGGGCACAGATACGCAGTATTTT.

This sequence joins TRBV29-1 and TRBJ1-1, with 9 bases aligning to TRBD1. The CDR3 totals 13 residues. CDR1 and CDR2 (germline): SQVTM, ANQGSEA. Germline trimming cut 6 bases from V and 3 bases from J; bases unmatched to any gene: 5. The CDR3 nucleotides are TGCAGCGTGCCGGGACAGGGTTACACTGAAGCTTTCTTT. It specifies CSVPGQGYTEAFF. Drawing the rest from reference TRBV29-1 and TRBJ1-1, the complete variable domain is SAVISQKPSRDICQRGTSLTIQCQVDSQVTMMFWYRQQPGQSLTLIATANQGSEATYESGFVIDKFPISRPNLTFSTLTVSNMSPEDSSIYLCSVPGQGYTEAFFGQGTRLTVV.

The CDR3 nucleotides read TGTGCCAGCAGTGATGACAGGGTCAATCAGCCCCAGCATTTT. Protein sequence: CASSDDRVNQPQHF. This chain joins TRBV2 and TRBJ1-5, with 7 bases fitting TRBD1. The V segment lost 3 bases and the J segment 3 bases; nucleotides outside the gene matches: 2. Germline loops: CDR1 SNHLY, CDR2 FYNNEI. The CDR3 totals 14 residues. The complete variable domain, with remaining parts taken from reference TRBV2 and TRBJ1-5, reads EPEVTQTPSHQVTQMGQEVILRCVPISNHLYFYWYRQILGQKVEFLVSFYNNEISEKSEIFDDQFSVERPDGSNFTLKIRSTKLEDSAMYFCASSDDRVNQPQHFGDGTRLSIL.